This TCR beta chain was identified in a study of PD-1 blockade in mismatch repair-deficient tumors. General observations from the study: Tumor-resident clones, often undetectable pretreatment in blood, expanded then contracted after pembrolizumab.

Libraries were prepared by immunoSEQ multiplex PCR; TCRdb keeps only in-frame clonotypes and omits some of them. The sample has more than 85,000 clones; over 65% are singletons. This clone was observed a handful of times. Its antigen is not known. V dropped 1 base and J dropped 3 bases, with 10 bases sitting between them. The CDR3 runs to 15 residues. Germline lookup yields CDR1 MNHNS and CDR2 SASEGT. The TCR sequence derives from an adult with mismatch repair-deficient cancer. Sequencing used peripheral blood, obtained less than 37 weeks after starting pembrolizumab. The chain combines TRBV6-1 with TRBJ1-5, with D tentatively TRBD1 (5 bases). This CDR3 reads CASSEDDRLNQPQHF. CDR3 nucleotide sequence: TGTGCCAGCAGTGAAGATGACAGACTCAATCAGCCCCAGCATTTT.